This is a list of T cell receptor beta chains from one sample in a study of OX40 agonist ivuxolimab in advanced cancers. The table came from immunoSEQ multiplex PCR; TCRdb's copy has only in-frame clones and leaves some out. The sample records around 30,000 clones, over 85% being singletons. Here the sequenced sample was CD4+ or CD8+ T cells sorted from blood, taken in a trial of the OX40 agonist ivuxolimab. All receptors derive from an adult with an advanced solid tumor such as melanoma, head and neck, liver or kidney cancer. CDR3s include the opening cysteine and the closing phenylalanine or tryptophan. The D gene is left open where the match is weak. Part of the rows lack a size; the others show once, few, many or a class for expanded clones.

clone size | J gene | D gene | V gene | CDR3 protein | CDR3 DNA
NA | TRBJ2-2 | NA | TRBV6-6 | CASINTGELFF | TGTGCCAGCATCAACACCGGGGAGCTGTTTTTT
few | TRBJ1-1 | NA | TRBV11-1 | CASSLTGLGTEAFF | TGTGCCAGCAGCTTAACAGGGCTGGGGACTGAAGCTTTCTTT
NA | TRBJ1-2 | NA | TRBV4-1 | CASSQDLIGVNGYTF | TGCGCCAGCAGCCAAGATTTAATTGGGGTCAATGGCTACACCTTC
few | TRBJ2-7 | TRBD1 | TRBV4-1 | CASSQEGAGGSFYEQYF | TGCGCCAGCAGCCAAGAAGGGGCAGGGGGCAGCTTCTACGAGCAGTACTTC
once | TRBJ1-2 | TRBD1 | TRBV4-1 | CASSQVEGQGEGYTF | TGCGCCAGCAGCCAGGTGGAGGGGCAGGGGGAAGGCTACACCTTC
few | TRBJ2-7 | TRBD2 | TRBV14 | CASSQGFSGIYEQYF | TGTGCCAGCAGCCAAGGATTTAGCGGGATTTACGAGCAGTACTTC
NA | TRBJ2-7 | TRBD2 | TRBV7-2 | CASSLSGTGYEQYF | TGTGCCAGCAGTCTAAGCGGGACGGGCTACGAGCAGTACTTC
NA | TRBJ2-5 | TRBD1 | TRBV13 | CASSYGTTGAVETQYF | TGTGCCAGCAGCTACGGGACGACAGGGGCGGTGGAGACCCAGTACTTC
NA | TRBJ1-3 | TRBD1 | TRBV7-9 | CASSSSGTGPSRNTIYF | TGTGCCAGCAGCTCTTCCGGGACAGGGCCTTCAAGAAACACCATATATTTT
NA | TRBJ2-1 | TRBD2 | TRBV25-1 | CASSDRLAGEQFF | TGTGCCAGCAGTGATCGACTAGCGGGTGAGCAGTTCTTC
NA | TRBJ1-1 | TRBD1 | TRBV28 | CASNPGTGLVTEAFF | TGTGCCAGCAATCCCGGGACAGGGTTGGTCACTGAAGCTTTCTTT
NA | TRBJ2-1 | NA | TRBV7-6 | CASSSWTAQQFF | TGTGCCAGCAGCTCCTGGACAGCCCAGCAGTTCTTC
NA | TRBJ1-2 | NA | TRBV10-3 | CAISEVGSNYGYTF | TGTGCCATCAGTGAGGTAGGGTCTAACTATGGCTACACCTTC
NA | TRBJ1-2 | NA | TRBV29-1 | CSVPDGPGYTF | TGCAGCGTTCCCGATGGTCCTGGCTACACCTTC
NA | TRBJ1-1 | TRBD1 | TRBV28 | CATSWGRGRTEAFF | TGTGCCACCAGCTGGGGCAGGGGGCGAACTGAAGCTTTCTTT